The clone carrying this T cell receptor beta chain was seen repeatedly, ten times or more. This specimen comes from a study of neurological immune-mediated disorders. Trimming removed 6 bases from V and 3 bases from J; junction bases left unmatched: 9. In germline, CDR1 is DFQATT, CDR2 SNEGSKA (reference sequence). This CDR3 has 14 residues. TCRdb analysed the 5' RACE reads with MiXCR anew, one entry per CDR3 protein. Of about 55,000 distinct CDR3 sequences in the sample, around 4.4% were seen once. V and J are TRBV20-1 and TRBJ1-1; 8 bases agree with TRBD1. The sequence was collected from a man aged 50-59 years with multiple sclerosis. The sample consisted of PBMCs. The CDR3 nucleotides are TGCAGTGCGGAGACGGGACAGGCGGACACTGAAGCTTTCTTT. This translates into CSAETGQADTEAFF.